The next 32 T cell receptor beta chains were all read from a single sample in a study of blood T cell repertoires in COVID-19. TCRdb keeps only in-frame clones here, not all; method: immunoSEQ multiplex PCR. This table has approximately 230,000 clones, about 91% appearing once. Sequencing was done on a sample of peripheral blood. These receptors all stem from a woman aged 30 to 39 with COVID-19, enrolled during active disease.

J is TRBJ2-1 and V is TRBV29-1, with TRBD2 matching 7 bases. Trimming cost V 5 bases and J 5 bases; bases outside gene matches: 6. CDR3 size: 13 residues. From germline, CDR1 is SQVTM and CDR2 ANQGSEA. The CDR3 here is CSVRVAGDNEQFF. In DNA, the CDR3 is TGCAGCGTTCGAGTAGCGGGCGACAATGAGCAGTTCTTC.

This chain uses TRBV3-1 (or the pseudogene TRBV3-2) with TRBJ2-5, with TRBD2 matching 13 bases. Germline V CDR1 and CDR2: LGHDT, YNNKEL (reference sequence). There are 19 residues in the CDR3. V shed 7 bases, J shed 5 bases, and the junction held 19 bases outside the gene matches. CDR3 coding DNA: TGTGCCAGCACCGTGCCCCGGGATAAACTAGCGGGGGGGCCGGAGACCCAGTACTTC. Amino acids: CASTVPRDKLAGGPETQYF.

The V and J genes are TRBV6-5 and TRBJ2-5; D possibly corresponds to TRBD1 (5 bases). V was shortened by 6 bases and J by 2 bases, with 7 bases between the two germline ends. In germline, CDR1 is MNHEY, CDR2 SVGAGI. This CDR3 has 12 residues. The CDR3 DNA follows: TGTGCCAGCAGGGCAGGGCAAGAGACCCAGTACTTC. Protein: CASRAGQETQYF.

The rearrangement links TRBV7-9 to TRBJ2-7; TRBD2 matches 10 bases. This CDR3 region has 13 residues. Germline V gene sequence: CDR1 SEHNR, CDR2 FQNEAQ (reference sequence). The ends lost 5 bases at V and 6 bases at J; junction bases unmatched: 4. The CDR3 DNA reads TGTGCCAGCAGCCTCCAGCGGGAGGGCGAGCAGTACTTC. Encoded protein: CASSLQREGEQYF.

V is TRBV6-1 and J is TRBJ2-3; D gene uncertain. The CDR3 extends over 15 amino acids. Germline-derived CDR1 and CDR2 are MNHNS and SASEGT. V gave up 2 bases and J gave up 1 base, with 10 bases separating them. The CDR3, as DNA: TGTGCCAGCAGTGAAACCGGCGCGGGCACAGATACGCAGTATTTT. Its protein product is CASSETGAGTDTQYF.

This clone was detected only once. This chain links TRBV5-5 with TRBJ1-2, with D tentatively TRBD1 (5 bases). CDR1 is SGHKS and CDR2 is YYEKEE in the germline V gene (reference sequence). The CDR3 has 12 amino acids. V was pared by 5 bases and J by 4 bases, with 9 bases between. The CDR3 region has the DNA TGTGCCAGCAGTCCTCAGGGCTATGGCTACACCTTC. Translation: CASSPQGYGYTF.

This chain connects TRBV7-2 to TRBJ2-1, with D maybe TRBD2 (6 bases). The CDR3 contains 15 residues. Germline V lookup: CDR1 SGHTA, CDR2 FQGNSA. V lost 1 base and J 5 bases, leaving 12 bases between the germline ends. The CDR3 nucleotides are TGTGCCAGCAGCTTAGGTGTAGCGGTGAACAATGAGCAGTTCTTC. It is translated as CASSLGVAVNNEQFF.

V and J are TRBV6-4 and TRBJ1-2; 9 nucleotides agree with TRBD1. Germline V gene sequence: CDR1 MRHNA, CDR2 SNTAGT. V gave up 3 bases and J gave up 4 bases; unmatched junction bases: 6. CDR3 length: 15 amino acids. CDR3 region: CASSEFGTGPYGYTF. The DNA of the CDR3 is TGTGCCAGCAGTGAATTTGGGACAGGGCCCTATGGCTACACCTTC.

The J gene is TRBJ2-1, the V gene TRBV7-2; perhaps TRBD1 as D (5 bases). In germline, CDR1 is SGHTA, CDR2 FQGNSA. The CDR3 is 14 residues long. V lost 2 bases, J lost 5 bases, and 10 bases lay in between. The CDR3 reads CASSLSEDNNEQFF. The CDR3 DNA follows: TGTGCCAGCAGCTTATCTGAGGACAACAATGAGCAGTTCTTC.

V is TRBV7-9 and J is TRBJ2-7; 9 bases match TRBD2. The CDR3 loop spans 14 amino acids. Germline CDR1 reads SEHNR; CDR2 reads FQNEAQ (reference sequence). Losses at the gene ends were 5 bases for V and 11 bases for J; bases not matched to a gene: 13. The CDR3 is CASSTEASGTREYV. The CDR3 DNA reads TGTGCCAGCAGCACAGAAGCTAGCGGGACTAGGGAGTACGTC.

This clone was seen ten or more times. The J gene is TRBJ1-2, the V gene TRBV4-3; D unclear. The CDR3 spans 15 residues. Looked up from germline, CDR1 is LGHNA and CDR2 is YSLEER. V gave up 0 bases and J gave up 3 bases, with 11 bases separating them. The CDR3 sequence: CASSQDRGTYYGYTF. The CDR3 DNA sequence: TGCGCCAGCAGCCAAGACCGGGGAACCTACTATGGCTACACCTTC.

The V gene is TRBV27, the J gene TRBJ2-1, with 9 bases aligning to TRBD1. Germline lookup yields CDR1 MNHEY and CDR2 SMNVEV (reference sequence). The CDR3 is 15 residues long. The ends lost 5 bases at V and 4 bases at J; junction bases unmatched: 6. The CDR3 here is CASSPRTGAYNEQFF. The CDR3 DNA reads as TGTGCCAGCAGTCCGAGGACAGGGGCATACAATGAGCAGTTCTTC.

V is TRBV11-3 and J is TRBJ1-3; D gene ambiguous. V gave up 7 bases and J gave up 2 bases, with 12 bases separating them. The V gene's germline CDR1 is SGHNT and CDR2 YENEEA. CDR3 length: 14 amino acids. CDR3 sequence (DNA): TGTGCCAGCACCCCGGGTGCTCCTGGAAACACCATATATTTT. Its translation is CASTPGAPGNTIYF. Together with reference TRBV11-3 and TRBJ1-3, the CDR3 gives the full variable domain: EAGVVQSPRYKIIEKKQPVAFWCNPISGHNTLYWYLQNLGQGPELLIRYENEEAVDDSQLPKDRFSAERLKGVDSTLKIQPAELGDSAVYLCASTPGAPGNTIYFGEGSWLTVV.

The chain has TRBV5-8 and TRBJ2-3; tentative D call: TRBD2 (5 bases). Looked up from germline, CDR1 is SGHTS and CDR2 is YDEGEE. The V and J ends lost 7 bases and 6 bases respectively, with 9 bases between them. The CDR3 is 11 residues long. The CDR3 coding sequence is TGTGCCAGCTTATCGGGGGATACGCAGTATTTT. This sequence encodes CASLSGDTQYF.

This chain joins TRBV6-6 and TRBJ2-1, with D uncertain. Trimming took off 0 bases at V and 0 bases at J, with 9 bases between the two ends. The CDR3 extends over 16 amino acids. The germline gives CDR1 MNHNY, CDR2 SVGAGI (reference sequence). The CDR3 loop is CASSYSIGVSYNEQFF. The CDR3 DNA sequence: TGTGCCAGCAGTTACTCGATCGGAGTCTCCTACAATGAGCAGTTCTTC.

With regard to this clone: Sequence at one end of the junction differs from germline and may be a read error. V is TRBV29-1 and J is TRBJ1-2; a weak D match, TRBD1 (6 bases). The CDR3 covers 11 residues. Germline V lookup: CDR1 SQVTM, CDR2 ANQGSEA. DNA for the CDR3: TGCAGCGTTGAAGATAACAGACAGGTCCGCTTC. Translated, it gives CSVEDNRQVRF.

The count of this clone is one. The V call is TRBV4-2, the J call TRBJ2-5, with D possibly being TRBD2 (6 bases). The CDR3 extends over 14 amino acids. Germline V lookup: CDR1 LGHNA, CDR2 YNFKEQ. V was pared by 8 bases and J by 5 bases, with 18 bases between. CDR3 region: CASGGAGLAETQYF. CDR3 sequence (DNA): TGTGCCAGCGGAGGGGCGGGGCTAGCCGAGACCCAGTACTTC.

Written as DNA, the CDR3 is TGTGCCAGCAGTGAAAAATTTTTCGGACTAGCGGGACAACAATATGAGCAGTTCTTC. It specifies CASSEKFFGLAGQQYEQFF. The chain carries TRBV2 and TRBJ2-1, with 12 positions matching TRBD2. J lost 8 bases, V lost 2 bases, and 16 bases had no gene match. This CDR3 is 19 amino acids long. Germline CDR1 and CDR2: SNHLY and FYNNEI. Full variable domain (remainder filled in from reference TRBV2 and TRBJ2-1): EPEVTQTPSHQVTQMGQEVILRCVPISNHLYFYWYRQILGQKVEFLVSFYNNEISEKSEIFDDQFSVERPDGSNFTLKIRSTKLEDSAMYFCASSEKFFGLAGQQYEQFFGPGTRLTVL.

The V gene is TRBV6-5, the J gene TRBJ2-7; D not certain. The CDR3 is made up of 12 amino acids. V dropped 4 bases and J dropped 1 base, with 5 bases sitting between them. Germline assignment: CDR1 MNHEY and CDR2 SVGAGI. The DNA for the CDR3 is TGTGCCAGCAGTTCAAATTCCTACGAGCAGTACGTC. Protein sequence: CASSSNSYEQYV.

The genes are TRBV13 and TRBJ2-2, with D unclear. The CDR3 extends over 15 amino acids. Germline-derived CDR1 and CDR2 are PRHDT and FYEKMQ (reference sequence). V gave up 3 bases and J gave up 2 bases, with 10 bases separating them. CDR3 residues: CASSFLSSNTGELFF. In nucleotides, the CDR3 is TGTGCCAGCAGCTTTCTGTCGAGCAACACCGGGGAGCTGTTTTTT.

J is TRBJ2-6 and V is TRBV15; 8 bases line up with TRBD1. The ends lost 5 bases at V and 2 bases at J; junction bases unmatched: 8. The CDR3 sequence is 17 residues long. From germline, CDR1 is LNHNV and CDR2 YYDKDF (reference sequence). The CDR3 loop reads CATSVPGQEAGANVLTF. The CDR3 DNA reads TGTGCCACCAGCGTACCGGGACAGGAGGCTGGGGCCAACGTCCTGACTTTC.

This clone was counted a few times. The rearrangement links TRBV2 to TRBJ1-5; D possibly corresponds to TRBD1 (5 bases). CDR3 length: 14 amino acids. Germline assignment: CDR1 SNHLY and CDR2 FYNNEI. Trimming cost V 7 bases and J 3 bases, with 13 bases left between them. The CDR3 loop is CASNRGGSNQPQHF. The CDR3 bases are TGTGCCAGCAATAGGGGAGGGTCCAATCAGCCCCAGCATTTT. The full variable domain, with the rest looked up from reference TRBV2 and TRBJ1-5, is EPEVTQTPSHQVTQMGQEVILRCVPISNHLYFYWYRQILGQKVEFLVSFYNNEISEKSEIFDDQFSVERPDGSNFTLKIRSTKLEDSAMYFCASNRGGSNQPQHFGDGTRLSIL.

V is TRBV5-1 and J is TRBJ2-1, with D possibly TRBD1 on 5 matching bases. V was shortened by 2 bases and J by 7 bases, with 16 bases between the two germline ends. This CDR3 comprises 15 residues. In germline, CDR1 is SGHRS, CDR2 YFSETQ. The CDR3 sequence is CASSLGAGPPNEQFF. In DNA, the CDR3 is TGCGCCAGCAGCTTAGGGGCAGGGCCCCCAAATGAGCAGTTCTTC.

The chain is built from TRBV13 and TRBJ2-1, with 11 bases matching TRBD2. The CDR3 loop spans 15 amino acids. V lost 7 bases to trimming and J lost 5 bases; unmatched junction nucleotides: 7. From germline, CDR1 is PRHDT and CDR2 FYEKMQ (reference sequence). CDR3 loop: CASTLPGLADNEQFF. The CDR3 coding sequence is TGTGCCAGCACCCTTCCGGGACTAGCGGACAATGAGCAGTTCTTC. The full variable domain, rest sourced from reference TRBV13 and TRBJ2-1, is AAGVIQSPRHLIKEKRETATLKCYPIPRHDTVYWYQQGPGQDPQFLISFYEKMQSDKGSIPDRFSAQQFSDYHSELNMSSLELGDSALYFCASTLPGLADNEQFFGPGTRLTVL.

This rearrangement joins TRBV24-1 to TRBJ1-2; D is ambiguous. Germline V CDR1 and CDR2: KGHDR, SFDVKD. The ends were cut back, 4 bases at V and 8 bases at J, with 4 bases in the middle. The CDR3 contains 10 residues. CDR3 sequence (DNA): TGTGCCACCAGTGAGAGGGGCTACACCTTC. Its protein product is CATSERGYTF.

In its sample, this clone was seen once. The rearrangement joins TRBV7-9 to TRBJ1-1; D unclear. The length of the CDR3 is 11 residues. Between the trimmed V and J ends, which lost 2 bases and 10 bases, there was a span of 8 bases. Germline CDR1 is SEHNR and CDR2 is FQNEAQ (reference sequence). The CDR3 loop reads CASSLIVRAFF. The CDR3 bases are TGTGCCAGCAGCTTAATAGTTAGAGCTTTCTTT. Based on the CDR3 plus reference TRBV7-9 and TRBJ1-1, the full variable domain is DTGVSQNPRHKITKRGQNVTFRCDPISEHNRLYWYRQTLGQGPEFLTYFQNEAQLEKSRLLSDRFSAERPKGSFSTLEIQRTEQGDSAMYLCASSLIVRAFFGQGTRLTVV.

The CDR3, as DNA: TGTGCCAGCAGTGGGGCCGTGATTTTAGCCAAAAACATTCAGTACTTC. Its translation: CASSGAVILAKNIQYF. V is TRBV28 and J is TRBJ2-4; TRBD1 is a possible D gene (5 bases). V was trimmed by 5 bases and J by 0 bases, leaving 14 bases between them. Germline-derived CDR1 and CDR2 are MDHEN and SYDVKM. This CDR3 comprises 16 residues. Filled out from reference TRBV28 and TRBJ2-4, the complete variable domain reads DVKVTQSSRYLVKRTGEKVFLECVQDMDHENMFWYRQDPGLGLRLIYFSYDVKMKEKGDIPEGYSVSREKKERFSLILESASTNQTSMYLCASSGAVILAKNIQYFGAGTRLSVL.

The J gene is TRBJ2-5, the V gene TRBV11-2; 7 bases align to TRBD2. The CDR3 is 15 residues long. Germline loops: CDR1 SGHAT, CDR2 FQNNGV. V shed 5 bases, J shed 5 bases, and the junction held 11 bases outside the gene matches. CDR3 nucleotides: TGTGCCAGCAGCCCACCCACTAGCGTATCGGAGACCCAGTACTTC. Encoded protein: CASSPPTSVSETQYF.

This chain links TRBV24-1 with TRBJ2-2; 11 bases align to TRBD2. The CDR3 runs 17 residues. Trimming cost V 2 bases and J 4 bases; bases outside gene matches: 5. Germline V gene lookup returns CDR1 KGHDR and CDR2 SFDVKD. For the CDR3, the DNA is TGTGCCACCAGTGATTGGGGAGGACTAGCGGGCACCGGGGAGCTGTTTTTT. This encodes CATSDWGGLAGTGELFF.

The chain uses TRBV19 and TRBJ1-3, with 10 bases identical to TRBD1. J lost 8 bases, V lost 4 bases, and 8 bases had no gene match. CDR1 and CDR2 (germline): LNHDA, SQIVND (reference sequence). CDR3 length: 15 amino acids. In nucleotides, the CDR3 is TGTGCCAGTAGTACCCCGACAGGGGGCCTGGACACCATATATTTT. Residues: CASSTPTGGLDTIYF.

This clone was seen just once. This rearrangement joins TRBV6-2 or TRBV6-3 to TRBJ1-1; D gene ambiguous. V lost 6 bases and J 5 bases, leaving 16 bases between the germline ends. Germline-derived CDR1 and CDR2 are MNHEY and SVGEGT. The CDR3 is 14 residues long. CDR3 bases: TGTGCCAGCAGCCCAGCCCGCGAGGTTACTGAAGCTTTCTTT. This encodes CASSPAREVTEAFF.

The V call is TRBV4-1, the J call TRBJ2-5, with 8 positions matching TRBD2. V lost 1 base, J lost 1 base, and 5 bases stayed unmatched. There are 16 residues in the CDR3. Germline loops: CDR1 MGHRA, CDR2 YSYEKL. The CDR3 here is CASSQGAGGFQETQYF. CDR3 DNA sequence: TGCGCCAGCAGCCAAGGGGCGGGAGGTTTCCAAGAGACCCAGTACTTC.